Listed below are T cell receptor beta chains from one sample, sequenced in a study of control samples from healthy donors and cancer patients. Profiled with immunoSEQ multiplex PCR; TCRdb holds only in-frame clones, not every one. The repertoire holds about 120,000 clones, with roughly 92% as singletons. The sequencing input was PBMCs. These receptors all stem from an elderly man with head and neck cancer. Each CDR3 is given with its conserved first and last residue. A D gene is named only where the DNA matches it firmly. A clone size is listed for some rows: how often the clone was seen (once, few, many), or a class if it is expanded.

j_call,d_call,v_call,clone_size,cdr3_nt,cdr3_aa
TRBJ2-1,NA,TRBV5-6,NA,TGTGCCAGCAGCTTGGGGTGGAACTTGGCCGGTGAGCAGTTCTTC,CASSLGWNLAGEQFF
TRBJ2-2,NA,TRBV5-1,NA,TGCGCCAGCGGAAGCGATTCCTTCACCGGGGAGCTGTTTTTT,CASGSDSFTGELFF
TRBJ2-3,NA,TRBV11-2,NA,TGTGCCAGCAGATTGGGGTCAACTGGGGATACGCAGTATTTT,CASRLGSTGDTQYF
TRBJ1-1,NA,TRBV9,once,TGTGCCAGCAGCGTAGGAGTGGCGTCCATGAACACTGAAGCTTTCTTT,CASSVGVASMNTEAFF
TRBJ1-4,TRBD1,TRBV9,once,TGTGCCAGCAGCGTAACAGGACAGGGGGCTTGGGCTAATGAAAAACTGTTTTTT,CASSVTGQGAWANEKLFF
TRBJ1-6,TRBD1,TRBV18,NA,TGTGCCAGCTCACAAAACCCGGCTACAGGGGGCAATAATTCACCCCTCCACTTT,CASSQNPATGGNNSPLHF
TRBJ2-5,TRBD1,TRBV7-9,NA,TGTGCCAGCGACAGGGCCGACCAAGAGACCCAGTACTTC,CASDRADQETQYF
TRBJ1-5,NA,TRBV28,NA,TGTGCCAGCAGTTTGGGGGGGGTGAGCAATCAGCCCCAGCATTTT,CASSLGGVSNQPQHF
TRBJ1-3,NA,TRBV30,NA,TGTGCCTGGAGTGTACAAGGGTCTGGAAACACCATATATTTT,CAWSVQGSGNTIYF
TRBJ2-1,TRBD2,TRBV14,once,TGTGCCAGCAGCCAAGATTGGGCTAGCGGGGGCGGCAATGAGCAGTTCTTC,CASSQDWASGGGNEQFF
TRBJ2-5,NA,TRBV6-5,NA,TGTGCCAGCAGTTACTCGACTTTAAGGGAGGAGACCCAGTACTTC,CASSYSTLREETQYF
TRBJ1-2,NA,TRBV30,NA,TGTGCCTGGATCCGGGTCCCCCGTGGAAACTATGGCTACACCTTC,CAWIRVPRGNYGYTF
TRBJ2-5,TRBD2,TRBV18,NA,TGTGCCAGCTCACTCGGGACTAGCGGGATAGAGCCAAAAGAGACCCAGTACTTC,CASSLGTSGIEPKETQYF
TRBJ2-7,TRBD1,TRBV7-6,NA,TGTGCCAGCAGCTTAGCACGATCCCAGGGGGCCTACGAGCAGTACTTC,CASSLARSQGAYEQYF
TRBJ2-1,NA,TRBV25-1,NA,TGTGCCAGCAGTGAATTCAAAGGGAAGGACAATGAGCAGTTCTTC,CASSEFKGKDNEQFF
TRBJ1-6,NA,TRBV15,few,TGTGCCACCAGCAACCTCCGGTCACCCCTCCACTTT,CATSNLRSPLHF
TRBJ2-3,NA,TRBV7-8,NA,TGTGCCAGCAGCTTTTCTCCAGGGGCAGATACGCAGTATTTT,CASSFSPGADTQYF
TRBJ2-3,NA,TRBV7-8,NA,TGTGCCAGCAGCTTAGAGGATTACACAGATACGCAGTATTTT,CASSLEDYTDTQYF
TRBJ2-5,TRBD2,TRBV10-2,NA,TGCGCCAGCACCCGACTAGCAGGGGAGACCCAGTACTTC,CASTRLAGETQYF
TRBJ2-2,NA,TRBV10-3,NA,TGTGCCATCAGGACAGGAACCGGGGAGCTGTTTTTT,CAIRTGTGELFF
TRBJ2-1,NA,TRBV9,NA,TGTGCCAGCAGCGTGAGTCCCAGGGATGAGCAGTTCTTC,CASSVSPRDEQFF
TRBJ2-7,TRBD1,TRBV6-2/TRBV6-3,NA,TGTGCCAGCAGTTACTCGGGAGATCCGGGACAGGTTGTCTACGAGCAGTACTTC,CASSYSGDPGQVVYEQYF